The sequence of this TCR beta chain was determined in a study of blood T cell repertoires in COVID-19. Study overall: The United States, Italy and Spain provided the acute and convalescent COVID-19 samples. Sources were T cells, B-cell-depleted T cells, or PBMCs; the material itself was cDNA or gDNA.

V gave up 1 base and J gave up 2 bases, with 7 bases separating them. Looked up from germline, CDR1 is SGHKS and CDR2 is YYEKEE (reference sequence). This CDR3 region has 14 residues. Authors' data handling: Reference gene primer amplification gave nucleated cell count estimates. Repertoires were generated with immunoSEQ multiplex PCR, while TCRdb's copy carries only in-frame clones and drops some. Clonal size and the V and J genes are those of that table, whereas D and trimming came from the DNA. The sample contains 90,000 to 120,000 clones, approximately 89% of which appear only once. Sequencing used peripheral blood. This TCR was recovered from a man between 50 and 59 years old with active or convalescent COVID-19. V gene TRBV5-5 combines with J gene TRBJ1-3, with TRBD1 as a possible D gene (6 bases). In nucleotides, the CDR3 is TGTGCCAGCAGCTTGTGGGGGCCTGGAAACACCATATATTTT. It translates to CASSLWGPGNTIYF.